A selection of T cell receptor beta chains follows, all from one sample in a study of early T cells in non-severe SARS-CoV-2 infection. A single record per CDR3 protein comes from TCRdb applying MiXCR to the 5' RACE reads. The table has roughly 66,000 distinct CDR3 sequences, approximately 9.2% seen once. The sample was whole blood. Receptors were obtained from an adult who was a healthcare worker with PCR-confirmed SARS-CoV-2 infection or an uninfected control (not recorded which). Both conserved end residues are part of each CDR3. D genes are given only for firm matches. Rows give clone size only sometimes, using once, few, many, or a class for an expanded clone.

V: TRBV7-6; J: TRBJ2-3; size: many; D: TRBD1; CDR3: CASSPTGTTDTQYF; DNA: TGTGCCAGCAGTCCGACAGGGACCACAGATACGCAGTATTTT
V: TRBV29-1; J: TRBJ1-1; size: many; D: NA; CDR3: CSVVANRAAFF; DNA: TGCAGCGTTGTCGCTAACAGGGCTGCTTTCTTT
V: TRBV6-2/TRBV6-3; J: TRBJ2-3; size: many; D: TRBD2; CDR3: CASSYGTSADTQYF; DNA: TGTGCCAGCAGTTACGGGACTAGCGCAGATACGCAGTATTTT
V: TRBV5-1; J: TRBJ2-2; size: NA; D: NA; CDR3: CASSLETGRNTGELFF; DNA: TGCGCCAGCAGCTTGGAAACGGGACGGAACACCGGGGAGCTGTTTTTT
V: TRBV5-1; J: TRBJ2-7; size: few; D: NA; CDR3: CASSFLGGNSYEQYF; DNA: TGCGCCAGCAGCTTTCTTGGCGGGAACTCCTACGAGCAGTACTTC
V: TRBV29-1; J: TRBJ2-1; size: NA; D: TRBD2; CDR3: CSVARTSRDEQFF; DNA: TGCAGCGTGGCAAGGACTAGCAGGGATGAGCAGTTCTTC
V: TRBV6-1; J: TRBJ2-1; size: many; D: TRBD2; CDR3: CASKGLAGGHEQFF; DNA: TGTGCCAGCAAAGGACTAGCGGGAGGGCATGAGCAGTTCTTC
V: TRBV6-6; J: TRBJ2-5; size: NA; D: NA; CDR3: CASSQRVGETQYF; DNA: TGTGCCAGCAGCCAGAGGGTAGGGGAGACCCAGTACTTC
V: TRBV5-1; J: TRBJ1-4; size: few; D: NA; CDR3: CASSWTPGDRDELFF; DNA: TGCGCCAGCAGCTGGACCCCAGGGGACCGGGATGAACTGTTTTTT
V: TRBV13; J: TRBJ2-2; size: many; D: TRBD1; CDR3: CASSSWTGLGTGELFF; DNA: TGTGCCAGCAGCTCGTGGACAGGGCTCGGCACCGGGGAGCTGTTTTTT
V: TRBV6-2/TRBV6-3; J: TRBJ2-7; size: NA; D: NA; CDR3: CASSYSTNSYEQYF; DNA: TGTGCCAGCAGTTACTCGACTAACTCCTACGAGCAGTACTTC
V: TRBV4-2; J: TRBJ2-7; size: many; D: NA; CDR3: CASSQDPGTSYEQYF; DNA: TGTGCCAGCAGCCAAGACCCAGGGACTTCCTACGAGCAGTACTTC
V: TRBV5-4; J: TRBJ2-5; size: many; D: NA; CDR3: CASSLETPETQYF; DNA: TGTGCCAGCAGCTTGGAGACCCCAGAGACCCAGTACTTC
V: TRBV19; J: TRBJ1-5; size: many; D: NA; CDR3: CASNPGGGINQPQHF; DNA: TGTGCCAGTAATCCTGGGGGGGGGATCAATCAGCCCCAGCATTTT
V: TRBV7-2; J: TRBJ1-2; size: NA; D: NA; CDR3: CASSFSGPPSNNGYTF; DNA: TGTGCCAGCAGCTTTAGCGGGCCCCCGAGTAATAATGGCTACACCTTC
V: TRBV7-9; J: TRBJ2-7; size: many; D: TRBD1; CDR3: CASSPGTGGYEQYF; DNA: TGTGCCAGCAGCCCAGGGACAGGGGGCTACGAGCAGTACTTC
V: TRBV7-6; J: TRBJ2-7; size: many; D: TRBD2; CDR3: CASSSLAGAGAEQYF; DNA: TGTGCCAGCAGCTCTCTAGCGGGAGCGGGTGCAGAGCAGTACTTC
V: TRBV20-1; J: TRBJ2-7; size: NA; D: TRBD2; CDR3: CSAPGTSGRGEQYF; DNA: TGCAGTGCCCCCGGGACTAGCGGGAGGGGCGAGCAGTACTTC
V: TRBV7-6; J: TRBJ2-1; size: many; D: NA; CDR3: CASSPGLIDEQFF; DNA: TGTGCCAGCAGCCCTGGACTAATCGATGAGCAGTTCTTC
V: TRBV5-6; J: TRBJ2-3; size: NA; D: NA; CDR3: CASSPSLGDTQYF; DNA: TGTGCCAGCAGCCCTTCACTCGGGGATACGCAGTATTTT
V: TRBV15; J: TRBJ2-1; size: many; D: NA; CDR3: CATSRDLGYWGNEQFF; DNA: TGTGCCACCAGCAGAGATCTGGGCTATTGGGGCAATGAGCAGTTCTTC
V: TRBV7-6; J: TRBJ2-1; size: NA; D: NA; CDR3: CASSHPRGPREQFF; DNA: TGTGCCAGCAGCCATCCCCGGGGCCCGCGTGAGCAGTTCTTC
V: TRBV27; J: TRBJ2-7; size: NA; D: TRBD1; CDR3: CASSRTGNTYEQYF; DNA: TGTGCCAGCAGTCGGACAGGGAACACCTACGAGCAGTACTTC
V: TRBV7-2; J: TRBJ2-1; size: few; D: TRBD2; CDR3: CASNFGLAPNEQFF; DNA: TGTGCCAGCAACTTCGGACTAGCCCCAAATGAGCAGTTCTTC
V: TRBV6-2/TRBV6-3; J: TRBJ2-7; size: NA; D: NA; CDR3: CASSSVRGSVVRYEQYF; DNA: TGTGCCAGCAGTTCGGTGAGGGGGTCGGTAGTGAGGTACGAGCAGTACTTC
V: TRBV10-2; J: TRBJ2-7; size: few; D: TRBD1; CDR3: CASSHTSGTGTGEQYF; DNA: TGCGCCAGCAGCCACACTTCCGGGACAGGGACAGGAGAGCAGTACTTC
V: TRBV2; J: TRBJ2-1; size: few; D: NA; CDR3: CASGRSYYNEQFF; DNA: TGTGCCAGCGGGAGGAGCTACTACAATGAGCAGTTCTTC
V: TRBV6-6; J: TRBJ2-7; size: few; D: TRBD2; CDR3: CASRSGTSGSYEQYF; DNA: TGTGCCAGCAGGTCCGGGACTAGCGGATCCTACGAGCAGTACTTC
V: TRBV15; J: TRBJ1-2; size: few; D: NA; CDR3: CATSRVAGIGYTF; DNA: TGTGCCACCAGCAGAGTGGCAGGGATAGGCTACACCTTC
V: TRBV15; J: TRBJ2-5; size: NA; D: NA; CDR3: CATSSPSIPYGTQYF; DNA: TGTGCCACCAGCAGCCCCTCAATCCCTTACGGGACCCAGTACTTC
V: TRBV6-5; J: TRBJ2-1; size: once; D: TRBD2; CDR3: CASSSPSSGRRGEQFF; DNA: TGTGCCAGCAGTTCGCCCTCTAGCGGGAGGCGGGGTGAGCAGTTCTTC
V: TRBV12-3/TRBV12-4; J: TRBJ2-1; size: NA; D: NA; CDR3: CASSLQGMAYNEQFF; DNA: TGTGCCAGCAGTTTACAGGGGATGGCCTACAATGAGCAGTTCTTC
V: TRBV13; J: TRBJ1-1; size: medium-sized; D: NA; CDR3: CASSFPGGQGMNTEAFF; DNA: TGTGCCAGCAGCTTCCCCGGGGGCCAGGGTATGAACACTGAAGCTTTCTTT
V: TRBV3-1; J: TRBJ1-1; size: few; D: NA; CDR3: CASSQDPLNTEAFF; DNA: TGTGCCAGCAGCCAAGATCCGCTGAACACTGAAGCTTTCTTT
V: TRBV30; J: TRBJ1-4; size: many; D: NA; CDR3: CAWSVQGAGVEKLFF; DNA: TGTGCCTGGAGTGTACAGGGCGCAGGGGTGGAAAAACTGTTTTTT
V: TRBV7-2; J: TRBJ1-1; size: many; D: NA; CDR3: CASSLLISPFF; DNA: TGTGCCAGCAGCTTATTAATCTCTCCTTTCTTT
V: TRBV10-3; J: TRBJ2-7; size: NA; D: NA; CDR3: CAISEVYEQYF; DNA: TGTGCCATCAGTGAGGTTTACGAGCAGTACTTC